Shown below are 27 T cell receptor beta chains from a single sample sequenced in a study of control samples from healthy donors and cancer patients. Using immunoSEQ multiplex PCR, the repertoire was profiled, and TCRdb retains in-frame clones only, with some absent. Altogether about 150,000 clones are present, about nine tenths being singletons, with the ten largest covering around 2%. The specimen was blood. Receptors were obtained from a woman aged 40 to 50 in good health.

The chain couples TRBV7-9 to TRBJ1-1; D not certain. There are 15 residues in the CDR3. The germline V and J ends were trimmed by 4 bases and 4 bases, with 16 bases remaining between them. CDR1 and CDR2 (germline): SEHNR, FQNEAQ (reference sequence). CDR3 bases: TGTGCCAGCAGCTCGAGTTTTTTCGGGTCCACTGAAGCTTTCTTT. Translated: CASSSSFFGSTEAFF.

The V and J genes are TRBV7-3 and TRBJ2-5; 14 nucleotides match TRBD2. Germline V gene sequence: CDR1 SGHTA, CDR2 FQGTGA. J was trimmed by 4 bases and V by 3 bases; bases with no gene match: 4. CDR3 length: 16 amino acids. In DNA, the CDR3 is TGTGCCAGCAGCTTCGGACTAGCGGGGGGTTCAGAGACCCAGTACTTC. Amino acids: CASSFGLAGGSETQYF.

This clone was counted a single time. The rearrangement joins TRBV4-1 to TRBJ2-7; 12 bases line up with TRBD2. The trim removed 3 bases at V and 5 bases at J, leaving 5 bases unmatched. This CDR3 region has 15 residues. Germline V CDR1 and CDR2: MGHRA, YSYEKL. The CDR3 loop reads CASSQILAGGHEQYF. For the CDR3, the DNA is TGCGCCAGCAGCCAGATACTAGCGGGGGGCCACGAGCAGTACTTC.

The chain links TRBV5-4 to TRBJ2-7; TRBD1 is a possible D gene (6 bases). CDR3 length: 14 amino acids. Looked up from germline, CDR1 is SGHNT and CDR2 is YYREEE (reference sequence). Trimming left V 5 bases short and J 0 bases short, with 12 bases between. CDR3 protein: CASRADSISYEQYF. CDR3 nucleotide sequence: TGTGCCAGCAGAGCGGACAGCATCTCCTACGAGCAGTACTTC.

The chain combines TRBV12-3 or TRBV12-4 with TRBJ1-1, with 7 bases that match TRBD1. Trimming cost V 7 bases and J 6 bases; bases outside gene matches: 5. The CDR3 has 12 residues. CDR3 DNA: TGTGCCAGCACCAACACAGGGGCTGAAGCTTTCTTT. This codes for CASTNTGAEAFF.

In DNA, the CDR3 is TGTGCCAGCAGCCGGACTAGCGGGGGGTTAGAGACCCAGTACTTC. Encoded protein: CASSRTSGGLETQYF. The gene calls are TRBV5-4 and TRBJ2-5, with TRBD2 identical over 14 bases. Trimming took 4 bases from V and 4 from J; bases not matched to a gene: 3. The CDR3 contains 15 residues. The germline V gene has CDR1 SGHNT and CDR2 YYREEE (reference sequence).

The CDR3 spells CASRAAPGTPGTSGGSTDTQYF. The CDR3 nucleotides are TGTGCCAGCCGGGCCGCTCCGGGGACCCCCGGGACTAGCGGGGGAAGCACAGATACGCAGTATTTT. J is TRBJ2-3 and V is TRBV2; 14 positions match TRBD2. V lost 8 bases to trimming and J lost 0 bases; unmatched junction nucleotides: 22. From germline, CDR1 is SNHLY and CDR2 FYNNEI. CDR3 length: 22 residues.

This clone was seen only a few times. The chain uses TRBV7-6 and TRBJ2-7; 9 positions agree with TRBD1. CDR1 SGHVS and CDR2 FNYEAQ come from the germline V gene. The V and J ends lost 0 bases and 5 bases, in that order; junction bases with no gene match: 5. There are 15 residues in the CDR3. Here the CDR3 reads CASSLAGDRANEQYF. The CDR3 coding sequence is TGTGCCAGCAGCTTAGCTGGGGACAGGGCCAACGAGCAGTACTTC.

The CDR3 bases are TGCGCCAGCAGCCAAGGCAGGGAGACCGGAAACACCATATATTTT. This codes for CASSQGRETGNTIYF. This rearrangement joins TRBV4-1 to TRBJ1-3; D may be TRBD1 (5 bases). The CDR3 spans 15 residues. V was shortened by 1 base and J by 4 bases, with 11 bases between the two germline ends. Per the germline V gene, CDR1 is MGHRA and CDR2 is YSYEKL.

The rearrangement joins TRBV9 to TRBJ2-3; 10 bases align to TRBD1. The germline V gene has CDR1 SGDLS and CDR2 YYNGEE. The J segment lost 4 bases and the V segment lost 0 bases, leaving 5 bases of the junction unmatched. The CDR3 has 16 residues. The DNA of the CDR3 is TGTGCCAGCAGCGTAGATGGGACAGGGGCGGCAGATACGCAGTATTTT. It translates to CASSVDGTGAADTQYF.

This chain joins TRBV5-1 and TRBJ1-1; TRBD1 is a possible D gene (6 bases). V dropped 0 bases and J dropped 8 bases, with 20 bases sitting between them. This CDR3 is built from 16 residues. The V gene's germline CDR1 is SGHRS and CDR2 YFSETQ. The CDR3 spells CASSLGGQMGKMEAFF. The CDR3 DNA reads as TGCGCCAGCAGCTTGGGCGGACAGATGGGGAAAATGGAAGCTTTCTTT.

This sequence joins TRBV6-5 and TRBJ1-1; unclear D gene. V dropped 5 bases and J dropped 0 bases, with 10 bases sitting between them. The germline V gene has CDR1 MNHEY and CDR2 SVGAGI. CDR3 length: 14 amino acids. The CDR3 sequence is CASSPPALNTEAFF. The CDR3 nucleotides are TGTGCCAGCAGTCCGCCGGCCTTGAACACTGAAGCTTTCTTT.

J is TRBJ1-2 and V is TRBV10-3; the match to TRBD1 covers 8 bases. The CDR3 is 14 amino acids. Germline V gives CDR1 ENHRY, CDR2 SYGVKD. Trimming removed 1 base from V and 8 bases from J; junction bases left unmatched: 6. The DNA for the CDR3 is TGTGCCATCAGTGAGTTGACAGGGGAGGCGGGCTACACCTTC. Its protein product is CAISELTGEAGYTF.

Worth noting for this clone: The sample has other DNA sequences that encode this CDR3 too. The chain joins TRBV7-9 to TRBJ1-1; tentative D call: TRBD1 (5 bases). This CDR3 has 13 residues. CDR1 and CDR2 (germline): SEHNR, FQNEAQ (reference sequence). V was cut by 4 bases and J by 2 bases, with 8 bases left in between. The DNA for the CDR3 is TGTGCCAGCAGCTCGCAGGGAAACACTGAAGCTTTCTTT. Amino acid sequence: CASSSQGNTEAFF.

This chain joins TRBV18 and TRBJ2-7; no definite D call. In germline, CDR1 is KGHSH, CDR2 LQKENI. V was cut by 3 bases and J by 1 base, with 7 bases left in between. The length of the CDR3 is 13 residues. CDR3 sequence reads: CASSPPDSYEQYF. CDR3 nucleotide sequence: TGTGCCAGCTCACCCCCGGATTCCTACGAGCAGTACTTC.

The CDR3: CASSFLQGTHYGYTF. CDR3 sequence (DNA): TGTGCCAGCAGTTTCCTACAGGGGACTCACTATGGCTACACCTTC. The chain uses TRBV6-5 and TRBJ1-2; 7 bases are a match to TRBD1. The V gene's germline CDR1 is MNHEY and CDR2 SVGAGI. The CDR3 covers 15 residues. V shed 4 bases, J shed 3 bases, and the junction held 8 bases outside the gene matches.

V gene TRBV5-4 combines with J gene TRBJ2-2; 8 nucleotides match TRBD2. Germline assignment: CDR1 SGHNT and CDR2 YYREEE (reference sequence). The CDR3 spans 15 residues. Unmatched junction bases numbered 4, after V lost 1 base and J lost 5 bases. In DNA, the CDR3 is TGTGCCAGCAGCTTGAGCGGGACTAGAACCGGGGAGCTGTTTTTT. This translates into CASSLSGTRTGELFF. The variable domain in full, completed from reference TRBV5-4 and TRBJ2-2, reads ETGVTQSPTHLIKTRGQQVTLRCSSQSGHNTVSWYQQALGQGPQFIFQYYREEENGRGNFPPRFSGLQFPNYSSELNVNALELDDSALYLCASSLSGTRTGELFFGEGSRLTVL.

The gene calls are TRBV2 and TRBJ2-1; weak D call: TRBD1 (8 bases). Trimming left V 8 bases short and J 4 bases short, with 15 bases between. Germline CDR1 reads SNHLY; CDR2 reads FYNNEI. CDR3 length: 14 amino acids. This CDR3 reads CASQGASGYNEQFF. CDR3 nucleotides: TGTGCCAGCCAGGGGGCTAGCGGATACAATGAGCAGTTCTTC. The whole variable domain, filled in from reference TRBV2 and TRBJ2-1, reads EPEVTQTPSHQVTQMGQEVILRCVPISNHLYFYWYRQILGQKVEFLVSFYNNEISEKSEIFDDQFSVERPDGSNFTLKIRSTKLEDSAMYFCASQGASGYNEQFFGPGTRLTVL.

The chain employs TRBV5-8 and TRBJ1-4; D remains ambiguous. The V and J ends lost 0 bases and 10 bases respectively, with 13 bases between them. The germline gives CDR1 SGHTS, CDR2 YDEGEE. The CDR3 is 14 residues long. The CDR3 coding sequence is TGTGCCAGCAGCTTGGGGCAGGCCATTGGAAAACTGTTTTTT. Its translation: CASSLGQAIGKLFF.

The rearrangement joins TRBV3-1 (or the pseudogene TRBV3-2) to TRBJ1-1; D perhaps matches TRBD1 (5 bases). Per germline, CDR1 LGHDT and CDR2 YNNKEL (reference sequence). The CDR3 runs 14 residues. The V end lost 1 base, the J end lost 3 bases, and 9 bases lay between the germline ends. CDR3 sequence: CASSQVGGDTEAFF. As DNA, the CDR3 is TGTGCCAGCAGCCAAGTAGGAGGGGACACTGAAGCTTTCTTT.

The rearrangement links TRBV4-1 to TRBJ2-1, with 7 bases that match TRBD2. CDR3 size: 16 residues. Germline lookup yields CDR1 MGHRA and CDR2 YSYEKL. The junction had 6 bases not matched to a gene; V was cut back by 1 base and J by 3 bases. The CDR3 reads CASSQGSAGFYNEQFF. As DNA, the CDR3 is TGCGCCAGCAGCCAAGGGTCAGCGGGGTTCTACAATGAGCAGTTCTTC.

The DNA for the CDR3 is TGTGCCAGCAGCTTGGAGGCTAGCCGCACGAACTACGAGCAGTACTTC. Translating it yields CASSLEASRTNYEQYF. The chain couples TRBV5-8 to TRBJ2-7; perhaps TRBD2 as D (5 bases). This CDR3 has 16 residues. Trimming took 0 bases from V and 3 from J, leaving 16 bases between them. CDR1 and CDR2 from the germline V gene are SGHTS and YDEGEE.

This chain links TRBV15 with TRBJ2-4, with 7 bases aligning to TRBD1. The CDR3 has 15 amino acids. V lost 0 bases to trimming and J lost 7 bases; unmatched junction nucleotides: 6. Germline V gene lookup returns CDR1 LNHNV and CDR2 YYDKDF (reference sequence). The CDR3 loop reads CATSREGQNRNIQYF. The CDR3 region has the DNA TGTGCCACCAGCAGAGAGGGACAGAATCGGAACATTCAGTACTTC.

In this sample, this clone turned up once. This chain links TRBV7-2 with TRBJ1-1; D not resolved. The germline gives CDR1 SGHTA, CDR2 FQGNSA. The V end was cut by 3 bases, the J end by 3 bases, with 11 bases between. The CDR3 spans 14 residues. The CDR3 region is CASSFLNWDTEAFF. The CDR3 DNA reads TGTGCCAGCAGCTTCCTCAATTGGGACACTGAAGCTTTCTTT.

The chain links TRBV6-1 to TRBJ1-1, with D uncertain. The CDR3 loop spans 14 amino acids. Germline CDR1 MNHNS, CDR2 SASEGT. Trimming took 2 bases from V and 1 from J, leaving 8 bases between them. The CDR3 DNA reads TGTGCCAGCAGTGAAAGTTGGCAGAACACTGAAGCTTTCTTT. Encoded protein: CASSESWQNTEAFF.

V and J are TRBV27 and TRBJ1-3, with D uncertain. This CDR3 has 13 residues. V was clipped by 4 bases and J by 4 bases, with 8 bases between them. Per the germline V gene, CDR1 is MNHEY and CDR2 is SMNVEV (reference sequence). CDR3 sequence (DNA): TGTGCCAGCAGTTCCGGGGAGGGAAACACCATATATTTT. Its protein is CASSSGEGNTIYF.

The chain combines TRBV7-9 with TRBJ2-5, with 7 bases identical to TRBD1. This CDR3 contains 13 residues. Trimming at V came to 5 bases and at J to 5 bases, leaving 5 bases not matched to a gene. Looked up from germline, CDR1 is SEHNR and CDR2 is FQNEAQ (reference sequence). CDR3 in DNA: TGTGCCAGCAGCGATGACAGGGTTGAGACCCAGTACTTC. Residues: CASSDDRVETQYF.